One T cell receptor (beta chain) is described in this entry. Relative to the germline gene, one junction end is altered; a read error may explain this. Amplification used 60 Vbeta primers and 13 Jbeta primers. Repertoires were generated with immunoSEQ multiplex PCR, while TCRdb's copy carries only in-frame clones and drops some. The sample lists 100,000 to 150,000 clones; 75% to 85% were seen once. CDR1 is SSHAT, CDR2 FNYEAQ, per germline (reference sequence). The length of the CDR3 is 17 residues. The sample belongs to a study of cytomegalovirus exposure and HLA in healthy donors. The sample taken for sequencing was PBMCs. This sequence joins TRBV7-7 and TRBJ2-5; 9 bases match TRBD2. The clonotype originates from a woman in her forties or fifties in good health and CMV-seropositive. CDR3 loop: CASSPIGSGRIQETQYF. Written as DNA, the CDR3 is TGTGCTAGCAGCCCTATCGGGAGCGGGAGGATACAAGAGACCCAGTACTTC. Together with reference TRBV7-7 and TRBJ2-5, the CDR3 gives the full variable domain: GAGVSQSPRYKVTKRGQDVTLRCDPISSHATLYWYQQALGQGPEFLTYFNYEAQPDKSGLPSDRFSAERPEGSISTLTIQRTEQRDSAMYRCASSPIGSGRIQETQYFGPGTRLLVL.